This TCR beta chain was observed in a study of blood T cell repertoires in COVID-19. This table comes from immunoSEQ multiplex PCR, and its TCRdb copy is limited to in-frame clones, with some not included. The profile shows 140,000 to 150,000 clones, around nine tenths of them singletons. This CDR3 is 13 amino acids long. V was trimmed by 2 bases and J by 3 bases, leaving 8 bases between them. CDR1 and CDR2 from the germline V gene are SEHNR and FQNEAQ (reference sequence). The genes are TRBV7-9 and TRBJ2-7; D not resolved. The sample consisted of peripheral blood. This TCR was recovered from a human donor in a cohort sampled during active COVID-19. For the CDR3, the DNA is TGTGCCAGCAGCTTACCAAACGGCTACGAGCAGTACTTC. This codes for CASSLPNGYEQYF.